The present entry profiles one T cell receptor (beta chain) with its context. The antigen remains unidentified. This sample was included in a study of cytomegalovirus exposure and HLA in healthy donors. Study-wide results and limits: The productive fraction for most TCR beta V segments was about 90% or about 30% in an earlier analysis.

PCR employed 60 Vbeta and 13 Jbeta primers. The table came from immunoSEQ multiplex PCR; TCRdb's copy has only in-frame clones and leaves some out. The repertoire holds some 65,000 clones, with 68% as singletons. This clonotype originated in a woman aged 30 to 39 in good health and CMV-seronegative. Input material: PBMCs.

CDR3 DNA sequence: TGTGCCAGCAGCGCGGACAGGGCCGACTACAATGAGCAGTTCTTC. Residues: CASSADRADYNEQFF. The rearrangement uses TRBV5-4 and TRBJ2-1, with TRBD1 matching 8 bases. Per the germline V gene, CDR1 is SGHNT and CDR2 is YYREEE (reference sequence). The J segment lost 3 bases and the V segment lost 4 bases, leaving 6 bases of the junction unmatched. The CDR3 runs 15 residues.